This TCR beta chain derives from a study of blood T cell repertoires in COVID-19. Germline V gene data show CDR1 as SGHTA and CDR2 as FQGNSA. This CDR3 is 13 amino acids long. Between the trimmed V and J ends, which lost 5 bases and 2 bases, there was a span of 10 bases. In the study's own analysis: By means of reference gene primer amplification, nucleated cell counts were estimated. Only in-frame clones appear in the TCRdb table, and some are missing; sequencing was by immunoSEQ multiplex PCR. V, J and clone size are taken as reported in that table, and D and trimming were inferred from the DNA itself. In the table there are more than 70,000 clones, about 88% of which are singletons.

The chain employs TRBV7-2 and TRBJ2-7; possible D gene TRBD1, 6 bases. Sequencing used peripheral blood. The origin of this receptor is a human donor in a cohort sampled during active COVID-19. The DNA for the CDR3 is TGTGCCAGCAGCCGAGGGGGTGCCTACGAGCAGTACTTC. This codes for CASSRGGAYEQYF.